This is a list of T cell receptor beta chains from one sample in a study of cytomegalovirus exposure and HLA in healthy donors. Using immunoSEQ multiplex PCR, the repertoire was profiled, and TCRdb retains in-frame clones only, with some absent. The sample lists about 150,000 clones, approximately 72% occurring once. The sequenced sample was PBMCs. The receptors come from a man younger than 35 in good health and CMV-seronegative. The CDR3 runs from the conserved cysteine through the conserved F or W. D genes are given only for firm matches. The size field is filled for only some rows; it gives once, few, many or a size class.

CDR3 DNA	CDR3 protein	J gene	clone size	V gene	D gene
TGCGCCAGCAGCTTCCCTCAGGGGGCGAACGATGAGCAGTTCTTC	CASSFPQGANDEQFF	TRBJ2-1	NA	TRBV5-1	TRBD1
TGTGCCAGTAGTGGGGGGACAGGATCTTCCTACGAGCAGTACTTC	CASSGGTGSSYEQYF	TRBJ2-7	NA	TRBV19	TRBD1
TGTGCCAGCAGCCGAGACAGGGGTGAGACCCAGTACTTC	CASSRDRGETQYF	TRBJ2-5	NA	TRBV27	TRBD1
TGTGCCAGCAGCCCTCGCGGGGGAGGATCACCCCTCCACTTT	CASSPRGGGSPLHF	TRBJ1-6	NA	TRBV7-3	NA
TGTGCCAGCAGCCTGGGACAGACTTATGGCTACACCTTC	CASSLGQTYGYTF	TRBJ1-2	NA	TRBV6-5	TRBD1
TGTGCCAGCACTAAGGGACTAGCGGGGGGAAATGAGCAGTTCTTC	CASTKGLAGGNEQFF	TRBJ2-1	once	TRBV7-2	TRBD2
TGTGCCAGCAGCCAAGTATGGGGACAAAACTACGAGCAGTACTTC	CASSQVWGQNYEQYF	TRBJ2-7	NA	TRBV4-2	NA
TGTGCCAGCTCACCACCGCCGAGCGGCCATGGCTACACCTTC	CASSPPPSGHGYTF	TRBJ1-2	NA	TRBV18	NA
TGTGCCAGCAGTCCAGACCTCGGGCAGGGGGTGATCGGCTACACCTTC	CASSPDLGQGVIGYTF	TRBJ1-2	NA	TRBV27	TRBD1
TGTGCCAGCAGCCTCATGCCGACAGGGACGAACACCGGGGAGCTGTTTTTT	CASSLMPTGTNTGELFF	TRBJ2-2	NA	TRBV11-2	TRBD1
TGCGCCAGCTCCACCACGGCAGGTCAATATAGCAATCAGCCCCAGCATTTT	CASSTTAGQYSNQPQHF	TRBJ1-5	NA	TRBV4-1	NA
TGTGCCAGCAGCAAGACTAGCGGGGAGAAAGATACGCAGTATTTT	CASSKTSGEKDTQYF	TRBJ2-3	NA	TRBV5-4	TRBD2
TGTGCCAGCAGCAGAGATCCAGGGGACACTGAAGCTTTCTTT	CASSRDPGDTEAFF	TRBJ1-1	NA	TRBV11-2	NA
TGCGCCAGCAGCTTGACAGGGAGAGTCGACGAGCAGTACTTC	CASSLTGRVDEQYF	TRBJ2-7	NA	TRBV5-1	NA
TGTGCCAGCACCGGGGGGCGGCTACCTAATGAAAAACTGTTTTTT	CASTGGRLPNEKLFF	TRBJ1-4	NA	TRBV7-9	NA
TGTGCCAGCAGTGAACTTGGGGGGGGCACCGGGGAGCTGTTTTTT	CASSELGGGTGELFF	TRBJ2-2	few	TRBV2	TRBD2
TGTGCCAGCAGACCCGGGACTATATCCTCCGAGCAGTACTTC	CASRPGTISSEQYF	TRBJ2-7	NA	TRBV6-5	TRBD2
TGTGCCAGCAGCTTAGTTATTGGGGGCCGCGTTATCTTC	CASSLVIGGRVIF	TRBJ2-4	NA	TRBV7-8	NA
TGTGCCAGCAGCTTTAACGGGGGGGCTTACGAGCAGTACTTC	CASSFNGGAYEQYF	TRBJ2-7	NA	TRBV11-2	TRBD2
TGTGCCAGCAGCCCCGGAGAGGGGGAAGGGACAGATACGCAGTATTTT	CASSPGEGEGTDTQYF	TRBJ2-3	NA	TRBV4-2	NA